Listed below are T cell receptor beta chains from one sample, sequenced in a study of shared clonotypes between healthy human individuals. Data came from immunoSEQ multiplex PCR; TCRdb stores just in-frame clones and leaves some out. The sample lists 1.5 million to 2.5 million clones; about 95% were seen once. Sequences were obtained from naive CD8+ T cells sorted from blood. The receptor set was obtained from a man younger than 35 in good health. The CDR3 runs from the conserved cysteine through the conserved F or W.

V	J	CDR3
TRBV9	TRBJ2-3	CASSVDGASTDTQYF
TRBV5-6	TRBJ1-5	CASSLDGFNQPQHF
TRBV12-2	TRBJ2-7	CASRLYRDIFSYEQYF
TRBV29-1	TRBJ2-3	CSVELGEYTQYF
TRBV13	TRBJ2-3	CASSLGTASTDTQYF
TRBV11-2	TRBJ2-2	CASSFPTGSTGELFF
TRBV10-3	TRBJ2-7	CAISEGDSLHYEQYF
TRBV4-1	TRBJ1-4	CASSQDPFTREKLFF
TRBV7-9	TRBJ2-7	CASSHPPRRLEIYEQYF
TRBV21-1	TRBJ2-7	CARIGWASRTYEQYF
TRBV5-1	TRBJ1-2	CASSDGNYGYTF
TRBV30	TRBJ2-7	CAWSSRQGQDYEQYF
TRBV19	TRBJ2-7	CASSPGESYEQYF
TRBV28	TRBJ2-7	CASSHRGPSSYEQYF
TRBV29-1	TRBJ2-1	CSVGTSHGNEQFF
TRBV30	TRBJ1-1	CAWNGGTEAFF
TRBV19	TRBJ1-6	CASTSGSTGSSPLHF
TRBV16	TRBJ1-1	CASSPHGPEGGEAFF
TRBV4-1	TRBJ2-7	CASSQENRGGSDEQYF
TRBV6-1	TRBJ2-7	CASSEITGSYEQYF
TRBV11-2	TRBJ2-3	CASSYRDPFGGTDTQYF
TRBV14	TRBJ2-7	CASSEGQGPYEQYF
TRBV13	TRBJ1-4	CASSLGTVRSEKLFF